This T cell receptor beta chain was obtained from a study of shared clonotypes between healthy human individuals. Study-wide background: A couple of women and three men aged 18 to 49 served as donors.

On this clone itself: No antigen is known for it.

As defined, naive CD8 cells were CD45RO-negative and positively selected for CCR7, with terminally differentiated effector memory CD45RA+ cells excluded. TCRdb's table, derived via immunoSEQ multiplex PCR, lists solely in-frame clones and lacks some. The profile covers under 1 million clones, with about 96% appearing a single time and around 0.25% taken by the ten largest. Findings and limits, study-wide: A reduction in generation probabilities was seen for non-shared clonotypes relative to those shared by all four donors.

The source is a man aged 25-45 years in good health. Material for sequencing was naive CD8+ T cells sorted from blood.

The CDR3, as DNA: TGTGCCAGTAGTTTCGCGGACTTACCGAACACCGGGGAGCTGTTTTTT. It encodes CASSFADLPNTGELFF. The chain joins TRBV19 to TRBJ2-2, with D maybe TRBD2 (5 bases). V lost 5 bases and J 0 bases, leaving 13 bases between the germline ends. Germline CDR1 reads LNHDA; CDR2 reads SQIVND (reference sequence). The CDR3 sequence is 16 residues long.